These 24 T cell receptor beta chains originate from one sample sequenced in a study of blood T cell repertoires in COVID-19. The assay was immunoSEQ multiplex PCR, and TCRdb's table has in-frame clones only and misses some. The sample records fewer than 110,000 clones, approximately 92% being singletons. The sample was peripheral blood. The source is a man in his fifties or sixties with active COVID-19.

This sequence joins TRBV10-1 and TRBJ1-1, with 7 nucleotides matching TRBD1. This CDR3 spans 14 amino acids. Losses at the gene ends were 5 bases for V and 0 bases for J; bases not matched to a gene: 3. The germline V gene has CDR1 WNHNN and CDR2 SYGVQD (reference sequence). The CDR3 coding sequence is TGCGCCAGCAGTTTAACAGGGGTGAACACTGAAGCTTTCTTT. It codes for CASSLTGVNTEAFF.

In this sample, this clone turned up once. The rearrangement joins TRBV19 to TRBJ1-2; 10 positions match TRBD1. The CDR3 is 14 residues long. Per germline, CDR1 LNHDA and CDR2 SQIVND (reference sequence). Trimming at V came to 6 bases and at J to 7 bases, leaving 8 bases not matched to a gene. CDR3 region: CASRSPGQGLGYTF. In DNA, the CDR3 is TGTGCCAGTAGGTCTCCGGGACAGGGGCTTGGCTACACCTTC. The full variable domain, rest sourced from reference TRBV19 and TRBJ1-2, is DGGITQSPKYLFRKEGQNVTLSCEQNLNHDAMYWYRQDPGQGLRLIYYSQIVNDFQKGDIAEGYSVSREKKESFPLTVTSAQKNPTAFYLCASRSPGQGLGYTFGSGTRLTVV.

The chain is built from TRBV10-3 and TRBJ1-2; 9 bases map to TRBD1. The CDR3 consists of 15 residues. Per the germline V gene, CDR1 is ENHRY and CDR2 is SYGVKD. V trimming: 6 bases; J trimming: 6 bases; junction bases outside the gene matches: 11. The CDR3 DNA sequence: TGTGCCATCAGCGAACAGGGGGCGCTTCGTGATGGCTACACCTTC. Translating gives CAISEQGALRDGYTF.

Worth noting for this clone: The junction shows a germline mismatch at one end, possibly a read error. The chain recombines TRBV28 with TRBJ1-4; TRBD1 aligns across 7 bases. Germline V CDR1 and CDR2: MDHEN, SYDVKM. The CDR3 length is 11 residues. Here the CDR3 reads CASTKDRVLNF. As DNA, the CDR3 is TGTGCCAGCACTAAAGACAGGGTGCTGAATTTT.

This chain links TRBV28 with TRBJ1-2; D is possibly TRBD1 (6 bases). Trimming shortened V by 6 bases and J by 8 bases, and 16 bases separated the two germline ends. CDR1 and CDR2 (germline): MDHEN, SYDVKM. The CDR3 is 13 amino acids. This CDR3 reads CASRRVQGRGYTF. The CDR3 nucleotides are TGTGCCAGCAGGCGTGTGCAGGGGCGAGGCTACACCTTC.

CDR3 DNA: TGTGCCAGCAGCTTGGCCGGGAGTTCAGATACGCAGTATTTT. Translated: CASSLAGSSDTQYF. The rearrangement joins TRBV5-4 to TRBJ2-3; possible D gene TRBD2, 6 bases. The CDR3 has 14 amino acids. Germline-derived CDR1 and CDR2 are SGHNT and YYREEE (reference sequence). V lost 0 bases to trimming and J lost 4 bases, with 9 bases between them.

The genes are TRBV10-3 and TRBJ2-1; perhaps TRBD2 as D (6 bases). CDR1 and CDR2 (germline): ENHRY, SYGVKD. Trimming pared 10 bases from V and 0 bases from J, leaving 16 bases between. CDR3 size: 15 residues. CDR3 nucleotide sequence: TGTGCCACCCAAACTAGCCCGAGCTCCTACAATGAGCAGTTCTTC. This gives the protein CATQTSPSSYNEQFF.

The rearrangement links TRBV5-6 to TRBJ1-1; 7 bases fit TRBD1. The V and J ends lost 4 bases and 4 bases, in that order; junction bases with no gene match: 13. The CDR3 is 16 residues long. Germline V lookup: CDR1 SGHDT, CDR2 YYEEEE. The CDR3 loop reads CASSADRSRRTTEAFF. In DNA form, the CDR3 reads TGTGCCAGCAGCGCGGACAGGTCGAGGCGGACCACTGAAGCTTTCTTT.

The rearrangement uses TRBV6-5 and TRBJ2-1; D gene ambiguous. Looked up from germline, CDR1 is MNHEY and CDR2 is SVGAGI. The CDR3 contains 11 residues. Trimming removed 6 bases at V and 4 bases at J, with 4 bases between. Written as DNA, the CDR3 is TGTGCCAGCAGATTATACAATGAGCAGTTCTTC. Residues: CASRLYNEQFF.

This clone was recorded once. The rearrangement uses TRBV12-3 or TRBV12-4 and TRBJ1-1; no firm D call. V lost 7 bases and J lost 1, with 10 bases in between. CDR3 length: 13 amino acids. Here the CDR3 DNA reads TGTGCCAGCACCTTAGGGAGGAACACTGAAGCTTTCTTT. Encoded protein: CASTLGRNTEAFF.

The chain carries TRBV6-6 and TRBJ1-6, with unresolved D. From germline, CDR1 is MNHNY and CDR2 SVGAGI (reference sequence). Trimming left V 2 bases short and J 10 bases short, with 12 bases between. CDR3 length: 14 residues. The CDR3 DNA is TGTGCCAGCAGTTACGACCACCTGAGGTCACCCCTCCACTTT. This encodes CASSYDHLRSPLHF.

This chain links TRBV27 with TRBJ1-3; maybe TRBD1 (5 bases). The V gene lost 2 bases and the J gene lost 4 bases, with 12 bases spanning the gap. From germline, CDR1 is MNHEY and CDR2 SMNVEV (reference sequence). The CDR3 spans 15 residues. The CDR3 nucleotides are TGTGCCAGCAGTTTAGAGGGGAGGTCGGGAAACACCATATATTTT. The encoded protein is CASSLEGRSGNTIYF.

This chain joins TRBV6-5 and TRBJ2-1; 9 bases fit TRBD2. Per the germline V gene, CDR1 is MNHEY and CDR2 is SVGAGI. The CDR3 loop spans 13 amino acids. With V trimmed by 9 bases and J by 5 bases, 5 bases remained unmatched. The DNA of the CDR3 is TGTGCCAGTCTACTAGCGGGCCACAATGAGCAGTTCTTC. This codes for CASLLAGHNEQFF.

CDR3 bases: TGTGCCAGCAGTCATAAAGGGGGCAACATCTACAATGAGCAGTTCTTC. This encodes CASSHKGGNIYNEQFF. V and J are TRBV14 and TRBJ2-1; 7 bases line up with TRBD1. The CDR3 runs 16 residues. The germline gives CDR1 SGHDN, CDR2 FVKESK. V gave up 6 bases and J gave up 3 bases; unmatched junction bases: 11.

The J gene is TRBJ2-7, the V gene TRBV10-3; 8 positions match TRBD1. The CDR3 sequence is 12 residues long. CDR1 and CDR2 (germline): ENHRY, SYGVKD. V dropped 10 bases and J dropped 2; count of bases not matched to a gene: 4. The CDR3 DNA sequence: TGTGCCACAAACAGGGGGGCCTACGAGCAGTACTTC. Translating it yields CATNRGAYEQYF.

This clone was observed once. CDR3 DNA sequence: TGTGCCACCAGGACTAGCGGCTACAATGAGCAGTTCTTC. Translated: CATRTSGYNEQFF. The chain combines TRBV15 with TRBJ2-1, with 9 bases lining up with TRBD2. The J segment lost 3 bases and the V segment lost 6 bases, leaving 0 bases of the junction unmatched. The CDR3 runs to 13 residues. Germline assignment: CDR1 LNHNV and CDR2 YYDKDF (reference sequence).

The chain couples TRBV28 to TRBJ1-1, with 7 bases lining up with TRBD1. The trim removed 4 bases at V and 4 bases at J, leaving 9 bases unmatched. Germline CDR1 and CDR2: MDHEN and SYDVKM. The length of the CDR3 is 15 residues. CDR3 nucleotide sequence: TGTGCCAGCAGTTGGTCCTGGCAGGGGGGCACTGAAGCTTTCTTT. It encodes CASSWSWQGGTEAFF.

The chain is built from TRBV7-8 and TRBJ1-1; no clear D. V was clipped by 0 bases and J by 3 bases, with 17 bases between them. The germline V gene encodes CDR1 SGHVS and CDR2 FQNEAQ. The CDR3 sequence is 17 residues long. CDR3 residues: CASSLAPSGVSDTEAFF. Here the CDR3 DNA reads TGTGCCAGCAGCTTAGCACCCAGCGGAGTTTCGGACACTGAAGCTTTCTTT.

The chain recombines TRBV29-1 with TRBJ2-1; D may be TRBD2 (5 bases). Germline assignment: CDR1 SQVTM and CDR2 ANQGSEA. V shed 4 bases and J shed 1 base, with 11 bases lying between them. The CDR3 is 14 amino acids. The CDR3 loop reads CSVAPGISYNEQFF. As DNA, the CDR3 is TGCAGCGTTGCCCCGGGAATTTCCTACAATGAGCAGTTCTTC.

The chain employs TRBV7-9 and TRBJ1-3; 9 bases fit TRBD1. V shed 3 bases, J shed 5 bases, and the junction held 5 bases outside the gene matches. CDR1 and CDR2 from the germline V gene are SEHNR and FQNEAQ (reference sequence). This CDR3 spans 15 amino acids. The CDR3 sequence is CASSFGQGIRNTIYF. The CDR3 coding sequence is TGTGCCAGCAGCTTCGGACAGGGGATCAGAAACACCATATATTTT.

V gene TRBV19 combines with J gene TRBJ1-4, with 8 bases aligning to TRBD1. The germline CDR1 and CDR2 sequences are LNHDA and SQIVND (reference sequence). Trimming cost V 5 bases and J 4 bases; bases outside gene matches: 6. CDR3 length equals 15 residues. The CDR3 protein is CASSGGQDFNEKLFF. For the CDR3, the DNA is TGTGCCAGTAGTGGGGGACAGGACTTTAATGAAAAACTGTTTTTT.

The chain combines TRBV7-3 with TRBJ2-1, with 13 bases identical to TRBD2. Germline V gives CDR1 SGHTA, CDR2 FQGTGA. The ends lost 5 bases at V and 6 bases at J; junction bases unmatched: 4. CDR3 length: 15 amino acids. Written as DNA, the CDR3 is TGTGCCAGCAGCCCGACTAGCGGGAGGTTCAATGAGCAGTTCTTC. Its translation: CASSPTSGRFNEQFF. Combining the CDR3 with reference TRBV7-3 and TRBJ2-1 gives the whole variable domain GAGVSQTPSNKVTEKGKYVELRCDPISGHTALYWYRQSLGQGPEFLIYFQGTGAADDSGLPNDRFFAVRPEGSVSTLKIQRTERGDSAVYLCASSPTSGRFNEQFFGPGTRLTVL.

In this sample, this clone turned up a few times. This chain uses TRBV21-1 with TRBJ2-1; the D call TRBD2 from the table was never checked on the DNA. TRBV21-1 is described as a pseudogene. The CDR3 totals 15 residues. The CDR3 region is CASSLTGSSYNEQFF. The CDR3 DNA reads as TGTGCCAGCAGCTTGACTGGTAGCTCCTACAATGAGCAGTTCTTC.

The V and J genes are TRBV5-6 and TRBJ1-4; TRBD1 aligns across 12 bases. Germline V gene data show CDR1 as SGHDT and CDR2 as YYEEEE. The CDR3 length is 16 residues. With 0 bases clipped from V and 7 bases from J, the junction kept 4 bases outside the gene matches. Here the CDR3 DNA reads TGTGCCAGCAGCTTGGTGGGACAGGGGGCCAGTGAAAAACTGTTTTTT. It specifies CASSLVGQGASEKLFF.